This T cell receptor (beta chain) was captured by sequencing in a study of siplizumab effects on memory and regulatory T cells. The assay covered some 98,000 TCR templates per sample. TCRdb keeps only in-frame clones here, not all; method: immunoSEQ multiplex PCR. This sample has some 110,000 clones, with about 92% found just once. This CDR3 is built from 13 residues. From germline, CDR1 is GTSNPN and CDR2 SVGIG (reference sequence). V dropped 2 bases and J dropped 2 bases, with 10 bases sitting between them. V gene TRBV30 combines with J gene TRBJ2-7, with a weak D call TRBD1 (6 bases). Sequences were obtained from CD4+ T cells sorted from blood. The sequence came from a human donor in good health. CDR3 in amino acids: CAWSRQAPYEQYF. The CDR3 DNA is TGTGCCTGGAGTCGACAGGCCCCCTACGAGCAGTACTTC.